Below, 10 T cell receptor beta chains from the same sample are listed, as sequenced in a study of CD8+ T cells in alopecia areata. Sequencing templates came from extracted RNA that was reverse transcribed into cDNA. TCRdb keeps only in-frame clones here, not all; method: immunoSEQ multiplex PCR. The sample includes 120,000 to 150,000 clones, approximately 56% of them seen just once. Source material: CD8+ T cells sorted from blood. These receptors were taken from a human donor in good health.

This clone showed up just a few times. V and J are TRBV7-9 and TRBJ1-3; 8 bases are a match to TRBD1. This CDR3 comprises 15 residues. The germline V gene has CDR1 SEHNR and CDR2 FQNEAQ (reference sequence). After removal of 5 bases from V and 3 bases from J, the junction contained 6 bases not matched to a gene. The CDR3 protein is CASSPAGGIGNTIYF. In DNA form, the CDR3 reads TGTGCCAGCAGCCCCGCAGGGGGCATTGGAAACACCATATATTTT.

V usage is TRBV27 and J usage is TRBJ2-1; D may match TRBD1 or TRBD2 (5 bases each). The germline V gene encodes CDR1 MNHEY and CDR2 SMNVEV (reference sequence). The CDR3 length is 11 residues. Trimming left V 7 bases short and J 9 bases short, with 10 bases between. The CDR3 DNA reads TGTGCCAGCATTGGGGGTCCTGAGCAGTTCTTC. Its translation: CASIGGPEQFF.

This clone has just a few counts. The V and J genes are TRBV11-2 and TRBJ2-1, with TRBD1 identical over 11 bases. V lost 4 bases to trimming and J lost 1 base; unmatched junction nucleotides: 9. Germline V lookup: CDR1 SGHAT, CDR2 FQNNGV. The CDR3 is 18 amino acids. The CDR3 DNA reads TGTGCCAGCAGCTCCGGGACAGGGGGGGTTGGGTCCTACAATGAGCAGTTCTTC. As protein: CASSSGTGGVGSYNEQFF.

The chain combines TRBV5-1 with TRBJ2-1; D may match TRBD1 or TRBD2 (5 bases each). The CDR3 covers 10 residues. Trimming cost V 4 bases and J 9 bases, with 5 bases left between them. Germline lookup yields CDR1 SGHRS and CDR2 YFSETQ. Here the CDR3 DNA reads TGCGCCAGCAGCGGGGGTGAGCAGTTCTTC. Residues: CASSGGEQFF.

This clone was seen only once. This CDR3 is CASSLALDYRSSYNEQFF. In DNA form, the CDR3 reads TGCGCCAGCAGCTTGGCCCTGGACTACAGAAGCTCCTACAATGAGCAGTTCTTC. The J gene is TRBJ2-1, the V gene TRBV5-1, with a tentative D call TRBD2 (6 bases). CDR3 size: 18 residues. The germline V gene has CDR1 SGHRS and CDR2 YFSETQ. With 0 bases removed from V and 0 bases from J, the gap between germline ends came to 16 bases.

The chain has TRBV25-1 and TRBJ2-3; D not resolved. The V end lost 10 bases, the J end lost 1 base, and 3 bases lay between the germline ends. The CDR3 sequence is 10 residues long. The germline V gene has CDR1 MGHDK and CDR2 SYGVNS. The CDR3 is CATRTDTQYF. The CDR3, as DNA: TGTGCCACGCGCACAGATACGCAGTATTTT.

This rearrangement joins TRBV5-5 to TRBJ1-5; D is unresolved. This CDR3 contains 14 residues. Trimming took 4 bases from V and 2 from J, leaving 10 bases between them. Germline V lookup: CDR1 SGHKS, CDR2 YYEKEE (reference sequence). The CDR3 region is CASSPGRGNQPQHF. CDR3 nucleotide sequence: TGTGCCAGCAGCCCGGGTCGTGGCAATCAGCCCCAGCATTTT.

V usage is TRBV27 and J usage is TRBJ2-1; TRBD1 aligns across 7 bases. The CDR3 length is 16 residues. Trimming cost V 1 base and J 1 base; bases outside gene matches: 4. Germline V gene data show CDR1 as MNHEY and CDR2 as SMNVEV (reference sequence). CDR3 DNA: TGTGCCAGCAGTTTATTAGGGGGCGGGTCCTACAATGAGCAGTTCTTC. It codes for CASSLLGGGSYNEQFF.

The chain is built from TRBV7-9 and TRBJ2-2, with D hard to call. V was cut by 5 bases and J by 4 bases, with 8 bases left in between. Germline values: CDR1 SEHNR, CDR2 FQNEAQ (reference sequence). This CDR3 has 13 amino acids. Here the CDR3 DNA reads TGTGCCAGCAGCGACGGGCTCACCGGGGAGCTGTTTTTT. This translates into CASSDGLTGELFF.

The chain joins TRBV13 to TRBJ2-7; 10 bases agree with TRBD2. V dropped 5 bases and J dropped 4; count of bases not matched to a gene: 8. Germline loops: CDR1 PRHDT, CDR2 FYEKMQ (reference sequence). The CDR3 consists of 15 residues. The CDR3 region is CASSPRVAGGYEQYF. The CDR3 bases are TGTGCCAGCAGCCCCAGGGTAGCGGGAGGATACGAGCAGTACTTC.